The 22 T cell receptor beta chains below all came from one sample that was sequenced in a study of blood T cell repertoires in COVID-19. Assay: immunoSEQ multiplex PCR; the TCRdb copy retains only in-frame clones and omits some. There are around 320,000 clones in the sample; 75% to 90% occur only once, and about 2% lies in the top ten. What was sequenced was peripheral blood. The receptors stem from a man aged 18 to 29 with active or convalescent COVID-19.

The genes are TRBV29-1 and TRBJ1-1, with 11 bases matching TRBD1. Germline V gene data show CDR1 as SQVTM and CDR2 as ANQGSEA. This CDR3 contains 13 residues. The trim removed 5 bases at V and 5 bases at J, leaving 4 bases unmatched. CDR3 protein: CSVSDRGQTEAFF. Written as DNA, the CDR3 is TGCAGCGTTTCGGACAGGGGGCAGACTGAAGCTTTCTTT.

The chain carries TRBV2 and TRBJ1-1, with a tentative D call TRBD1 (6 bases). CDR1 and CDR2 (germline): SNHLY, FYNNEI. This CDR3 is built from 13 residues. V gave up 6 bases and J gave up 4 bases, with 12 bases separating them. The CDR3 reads CASRMYRATEAFF. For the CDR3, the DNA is TGTGCCAGCAGGATGTACAGGGCCACTGAAGCTTTCTTT.

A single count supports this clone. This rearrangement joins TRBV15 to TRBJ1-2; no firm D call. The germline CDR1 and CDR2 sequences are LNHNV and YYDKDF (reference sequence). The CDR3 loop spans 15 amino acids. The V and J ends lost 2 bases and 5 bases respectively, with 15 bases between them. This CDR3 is CATSRPLGGKYGYTF. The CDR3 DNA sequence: TGTGCCACCAGCAGACCCCTAGGAGGCAAATATGGCTACACCTTC.

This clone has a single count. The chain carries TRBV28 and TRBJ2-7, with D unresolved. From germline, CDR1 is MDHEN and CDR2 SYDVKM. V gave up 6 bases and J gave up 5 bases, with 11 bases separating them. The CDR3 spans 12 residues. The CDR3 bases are TGTGCCAGCAGCCCTCGTGGAGACGAGCAGTACTTC. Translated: CASSPRGDEQYF.

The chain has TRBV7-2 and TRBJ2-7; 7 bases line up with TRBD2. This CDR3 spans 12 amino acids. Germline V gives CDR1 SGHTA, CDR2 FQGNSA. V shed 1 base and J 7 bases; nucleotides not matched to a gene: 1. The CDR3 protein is CASSLVAGEQYF. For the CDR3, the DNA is TGTGCCAGCAGCTTAGTAGCGGGTGAGCAGTACTTC.

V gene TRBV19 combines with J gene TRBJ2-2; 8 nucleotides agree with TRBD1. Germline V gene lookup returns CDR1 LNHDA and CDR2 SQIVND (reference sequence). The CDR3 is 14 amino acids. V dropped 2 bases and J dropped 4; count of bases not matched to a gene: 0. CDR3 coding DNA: TGTGCCAGTAGTATAACAGGGGGCACCGGGGAGCTGTTTTTT. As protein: CASSITGGTGELFF.

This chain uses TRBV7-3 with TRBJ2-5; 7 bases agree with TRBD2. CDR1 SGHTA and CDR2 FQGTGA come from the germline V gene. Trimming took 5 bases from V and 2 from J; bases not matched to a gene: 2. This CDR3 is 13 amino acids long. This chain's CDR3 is CASSLGLQETQYF. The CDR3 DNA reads TGTGCCAGCAGCCTGGGACTACAAGAGACCCAGTACTTC.

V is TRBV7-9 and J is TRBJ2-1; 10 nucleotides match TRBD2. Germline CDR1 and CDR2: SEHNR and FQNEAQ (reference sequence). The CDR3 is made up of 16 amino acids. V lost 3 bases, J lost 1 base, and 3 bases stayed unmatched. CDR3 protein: CASSFSGGTSYNEQFF. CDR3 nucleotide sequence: TGTGCCAGCAGCTTTAGCGGGGGGACGTCCTACAATGAGCAGTTCTTC.

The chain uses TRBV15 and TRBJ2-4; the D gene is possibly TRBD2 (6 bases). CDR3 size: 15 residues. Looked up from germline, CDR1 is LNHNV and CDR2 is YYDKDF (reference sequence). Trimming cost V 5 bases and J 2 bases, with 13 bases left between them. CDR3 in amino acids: CATSDRGTSKNIQYF. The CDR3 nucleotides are TGTGCCACCAGCGATCGCGGGACTTCCAAAAACATTCAGTACTTC.

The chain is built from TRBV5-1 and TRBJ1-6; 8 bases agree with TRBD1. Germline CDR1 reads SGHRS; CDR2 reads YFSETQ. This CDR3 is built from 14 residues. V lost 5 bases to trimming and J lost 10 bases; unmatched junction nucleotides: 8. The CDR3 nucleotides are TGCGCCAGCAGTGCCGGGACAGGTAGATCACCCCTCCACTTT. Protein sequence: CASSAGTGRSPLHF.

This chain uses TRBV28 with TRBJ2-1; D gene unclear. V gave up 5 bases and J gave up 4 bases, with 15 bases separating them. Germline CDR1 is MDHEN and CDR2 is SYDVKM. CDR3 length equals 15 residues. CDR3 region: CASSPLPHSYNEQFF. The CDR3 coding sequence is TGTGCCAGCAGTCCCCTCCCTCACAGTTACAATGAGCAGTTCTTC.

The DNA of the CDR3 is TGTGCCAGCAGTATCTCCCCTTCCTCCTACGAGCAGTACTTC. It specifies CASSISPSSYEQYF. The genes are TRBV6-6 and TRBJ2-7; the D is unclear. CDR1 and CDR2 (germline): MNHNY, SVGAGI (reference sequence). CDR3 length: 14 residues. Trimming left V 5 bases short and J 0 bases short, with 11 bases between.

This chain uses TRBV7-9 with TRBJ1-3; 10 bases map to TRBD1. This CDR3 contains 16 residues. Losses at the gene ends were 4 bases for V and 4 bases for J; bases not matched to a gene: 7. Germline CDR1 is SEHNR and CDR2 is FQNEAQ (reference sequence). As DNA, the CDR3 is TGTGCCAGCAGCTGGGGACAGGGGATACCCGGAAACACCATATATTTT. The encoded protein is CASSWGQGIPGNTIYF.

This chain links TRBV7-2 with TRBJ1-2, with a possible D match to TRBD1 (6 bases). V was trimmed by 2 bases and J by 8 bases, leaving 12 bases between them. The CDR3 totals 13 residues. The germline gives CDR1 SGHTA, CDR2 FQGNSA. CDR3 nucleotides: TGTGCCAGCAGCTTAACAGGGTTTTTAGGCTACACCTTC. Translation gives CASSLTGFLGYTF.

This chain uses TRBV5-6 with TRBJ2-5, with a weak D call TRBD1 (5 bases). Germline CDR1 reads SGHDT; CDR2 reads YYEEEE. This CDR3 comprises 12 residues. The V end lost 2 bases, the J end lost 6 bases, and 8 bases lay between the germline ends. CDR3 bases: TGTGCCAGCAGCTTCGTGGGGCAGACCCAGTACTTC. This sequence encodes CASSFVGQTQYF.

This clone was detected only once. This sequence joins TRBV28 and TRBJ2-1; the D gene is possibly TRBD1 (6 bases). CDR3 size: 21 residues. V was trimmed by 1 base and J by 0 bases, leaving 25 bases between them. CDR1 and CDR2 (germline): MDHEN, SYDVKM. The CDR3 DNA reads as TGTGCCAGCAGTTTATATACACAGGGCTCCGGGCTCCCTAGCTCCTACAATGAGCAGTTCTTC. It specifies CASSLYTQGSGLPSSYNEQFF.

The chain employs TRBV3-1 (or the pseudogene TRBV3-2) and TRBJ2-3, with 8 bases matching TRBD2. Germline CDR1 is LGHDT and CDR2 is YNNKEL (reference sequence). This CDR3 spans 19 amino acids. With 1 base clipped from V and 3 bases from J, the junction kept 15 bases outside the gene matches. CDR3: CASSQVWKEAGVSTDTQYF. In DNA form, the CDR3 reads TGTGCCAGCAGCCAAGTTTGGAAAGAAGCGGGAGTCTCGACAGATACGCAGTATTTT.

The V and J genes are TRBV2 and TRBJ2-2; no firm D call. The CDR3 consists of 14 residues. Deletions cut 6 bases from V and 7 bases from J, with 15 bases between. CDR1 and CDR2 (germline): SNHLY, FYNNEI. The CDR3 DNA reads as TGTGCCAGCAGAACTAACCCGAATGGCGGGGAGCTGTTTTTT. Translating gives CASRTNPNGGELFF.

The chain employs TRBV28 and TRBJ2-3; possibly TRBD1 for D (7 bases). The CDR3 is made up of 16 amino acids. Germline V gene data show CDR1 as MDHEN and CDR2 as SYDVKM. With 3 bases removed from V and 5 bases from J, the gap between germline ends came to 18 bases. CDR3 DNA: TGTGCCAGCAGTTTTGGGGAGGTGAACAGGGGAGATACGCAGTATTTT. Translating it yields CASSFGEVNRGDTQYF.

CDR3 bases: TGTGCTAGTGGCCCACAGGGATGGGCCGAGCAGTACTTC. Translating it yields CASGPQGWAEQYF. V is TRBV12-5 and J is TRBJ2-7; D might be TRBD1 (6 bases). Deletions cut 6 bases from V and 6 bases from J, with 15 bases between. This CDR3 contains 13 residues. Germline lookup yields CDR1 LGHNT and CDR2 FRNRAP.

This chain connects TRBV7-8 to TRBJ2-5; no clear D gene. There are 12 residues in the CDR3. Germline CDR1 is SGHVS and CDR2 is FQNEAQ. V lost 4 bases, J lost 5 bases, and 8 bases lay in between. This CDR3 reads CASSYPGETQYF. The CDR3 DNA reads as TGTGCCAGCAGCTACCCCGGGGAGACCCAGTACTTC.

The CDR3 DNA reads TGTGCCAGCAGCTTGCGGACTGTGTCCAATCAGCCCCAGCATTTT. This encodes CASSLRTVSNQPQHF. V and J are TRBV5-5 and TRBJ1-5, with no clear D. V lost 1 base and J 3 bases, leaving 11 bases between the germline ends. Germline CDR1 is SGHKS and CDR2 is YYEKEE (reference sequence). The CDR3 covers 15 residues.